The TCR beta chain described here comes from a study of blood T cell repertoires in COVID-19. Study-wide context: From the United States, Italy and Spain came samples of acute and convalescent COVID-19.

The CDR3 totals 16 residues. The V end was cut by 4 bases, the J end by 2 bases, with 15 bases between. Per germline, CDR1 LNHDA and CDR2 SQIVND (reference sequence). In the study's own analysis: Amplified reference gene primers provided the basis for estimating nucleated cell counts. Repertoires were generated with immunoSEQ multiplex PCR, while TCRdb's copy carries only in-frame clones and drops some. V, J and clone size reflect that table, while D and trimming were determined from the DNA. Among under 400,000 clones, 88% were seen once, and the ten largest hold over 1%. Allocation to cohorts depended on clinical history reported by the participants. Only a few counts were recorded for this clone.

This TCR came from a woman aged 25 to 39 who had been exposed to COVID-19. The chain combines TRBV19 with TRBJ2-1; D call uncertain. Specimen: PBMCs or T cells enriched from blood (not recorded which). In DNA form, the CDR3 reads TGTGCCAGTAGTAAGGCCGCCCGCACTACCTACAATGAGCAGTTCTTC. This translates into CASSKAARTTYNEQFF.